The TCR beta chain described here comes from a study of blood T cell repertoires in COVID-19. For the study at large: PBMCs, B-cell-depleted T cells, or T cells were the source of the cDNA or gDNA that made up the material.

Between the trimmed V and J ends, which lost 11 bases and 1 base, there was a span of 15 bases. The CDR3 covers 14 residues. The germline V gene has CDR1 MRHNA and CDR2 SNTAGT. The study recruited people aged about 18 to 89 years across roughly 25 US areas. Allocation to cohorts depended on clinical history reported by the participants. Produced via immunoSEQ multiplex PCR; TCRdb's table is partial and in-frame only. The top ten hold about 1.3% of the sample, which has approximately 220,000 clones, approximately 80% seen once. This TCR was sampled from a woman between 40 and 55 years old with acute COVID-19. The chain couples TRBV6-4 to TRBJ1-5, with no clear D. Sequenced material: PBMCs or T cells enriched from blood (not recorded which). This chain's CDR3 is CARLRLRSNQPQHF. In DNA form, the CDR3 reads TGTGCCCGACTTCGCCTCCGCAGCAATCAGCCCCAGCATTTT.